This TCR beta chain is from a study of cytomegalovirus exposure and HLA in healthy donors. Findings and caveats of the study: A later analysis reportedly found that, within productive TCRs, an Asian-associated ancestry cluster had fewer N-insertions than the mean observed across the approximately 690 donors.

Worth noting for this clone: Its antigen is currently unknown.

V lost 5 bases, J lost 3 bases, and 13 bases lay in between. Germline V gene lookup returns CDR1 MNHNS and CDR2 SASEGT. The CDR3 extends over 14 amino acids. Researchers ran the PCR with 60 Vbeta and 13 Jbeta primers. The repertoire was sequenced with immunoSEQ multiplex PCR; TCRdb's copy has only in-frame clones and lacks some. Found here are 140,000 or so clones, 80% of them singletons; the top ten hold 4.5% to 5.5%. The receptor's source is a man aged 35-49 years in good health and CMV-seronegative. The sample consisted of PBMCs. The chain joins TRBV6-1 to TRBJ1-2; TRBD1 is a possible D gene (6 bases). CDR3 loop: CASSPQGRDYGYTF. The CDR3 DNA is TGTGCCAGCAGTCCCCAGGGGAGGGACTATGGCTACACCTTC.